This T cell receptor (beta chain) emerged from a study of blood T cell repertoires in COVID-19. Study at large: Sites across the United States, Italy and Spain contributed samples from acute and convalescent COVID-19. PBMCs, B-cell-depleted T cells, or T cells provided the cDNA or gDNA that made up the material.

The CDR3 covers 16 residues. V lost 2 bases and J lost 8, with 22 bases in between. Germline CDR1 and CDR2: SGHDT and YYEEEE. Recruitment covered about 25 US areas and drew participants whose ages spanned roughly 18 to 95 years. This table comes from immunoSEQ multiplex PCR, and its TCRdb copy is limited to in-frame clones, with some not included. This table has approximately 290,000 clones, 70% to 90% appearing once. The sample taken for sequencing was PBMCs or T cells enriched from blood (not recorded which). This sequence was found in a woman in her twenties or thirties who had recovered from COVID-19. The J gene is TRBJ1-2, the V gene TRBV5-6; D might be TRBD1 (6 bases). Here the CDR3 reads CASSFISQGSPGGYTF. Written as DNA, the CDR3 is TGTGCCAGCAGCTTCATTTCCCAGGGGTCCCCGGGGGGCTACACCTTC.